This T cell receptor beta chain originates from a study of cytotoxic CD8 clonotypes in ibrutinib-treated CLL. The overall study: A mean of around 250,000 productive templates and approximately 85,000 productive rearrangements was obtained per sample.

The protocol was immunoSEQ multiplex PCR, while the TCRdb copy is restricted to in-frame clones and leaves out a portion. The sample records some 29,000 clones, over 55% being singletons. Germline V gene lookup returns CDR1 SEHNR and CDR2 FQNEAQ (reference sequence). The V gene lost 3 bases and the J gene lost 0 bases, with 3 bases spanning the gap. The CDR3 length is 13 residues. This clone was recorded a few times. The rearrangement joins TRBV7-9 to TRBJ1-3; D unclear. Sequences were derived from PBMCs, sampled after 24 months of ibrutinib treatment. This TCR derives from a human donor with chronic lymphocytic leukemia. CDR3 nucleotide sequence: TGTGCCAGCAGCTTCCTCTCTGGAAACACCATATATTTT. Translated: CASSFLSGNTIYF. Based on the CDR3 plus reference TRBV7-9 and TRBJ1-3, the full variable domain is DTGVSQNPRHKITKRGQNVTFRCDPISEHNRLYWYRQTLGQGPEFLTYFQNEAQLEKSRLLSDRFSAERPKGSFSTLEIQRTEQGDSAMYLCASSFLSGNTIYFGEGSWLTVV.